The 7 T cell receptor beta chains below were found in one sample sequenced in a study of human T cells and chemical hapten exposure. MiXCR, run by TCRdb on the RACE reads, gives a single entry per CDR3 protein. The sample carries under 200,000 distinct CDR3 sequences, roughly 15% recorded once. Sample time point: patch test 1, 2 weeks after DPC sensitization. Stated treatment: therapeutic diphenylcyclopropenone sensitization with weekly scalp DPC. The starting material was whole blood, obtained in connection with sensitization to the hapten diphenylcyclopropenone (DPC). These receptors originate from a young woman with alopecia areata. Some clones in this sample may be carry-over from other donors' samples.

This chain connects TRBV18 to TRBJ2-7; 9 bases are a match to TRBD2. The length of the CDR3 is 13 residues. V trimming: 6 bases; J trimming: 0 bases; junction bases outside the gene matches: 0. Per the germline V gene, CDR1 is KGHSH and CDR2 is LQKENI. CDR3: CASSGLASYEQYF. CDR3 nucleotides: TGTGCCAGCTCGGGACTAGCCTCCTACGAGCAGTACTTC.

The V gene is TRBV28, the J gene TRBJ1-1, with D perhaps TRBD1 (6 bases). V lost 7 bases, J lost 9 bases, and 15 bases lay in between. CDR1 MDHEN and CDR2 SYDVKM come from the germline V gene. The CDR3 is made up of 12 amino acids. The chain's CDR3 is CASTIYGQQAFF. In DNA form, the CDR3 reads TGTGCCAGCACCATATACGGACAGCAAGCTTTCTTT.

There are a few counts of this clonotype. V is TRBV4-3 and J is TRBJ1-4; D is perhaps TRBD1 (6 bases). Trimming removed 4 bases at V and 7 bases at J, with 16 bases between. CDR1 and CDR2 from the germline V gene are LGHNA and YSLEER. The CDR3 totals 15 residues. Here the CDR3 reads CASSPGVGAREKLFF. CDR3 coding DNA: TGCGCCAGCAGCCCAGGTGTGGGGGCTCGTGAAAAACTGTTTTTT.

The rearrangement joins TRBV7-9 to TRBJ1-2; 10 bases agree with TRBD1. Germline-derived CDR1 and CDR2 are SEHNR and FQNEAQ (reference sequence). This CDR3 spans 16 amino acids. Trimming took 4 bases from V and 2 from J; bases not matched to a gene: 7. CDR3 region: CASSSSGTGANYGYTF. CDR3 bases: TGTGCCAGCAGCTCGTCCGGGACAGGGGCCAACTATGGCTACACCTTC.

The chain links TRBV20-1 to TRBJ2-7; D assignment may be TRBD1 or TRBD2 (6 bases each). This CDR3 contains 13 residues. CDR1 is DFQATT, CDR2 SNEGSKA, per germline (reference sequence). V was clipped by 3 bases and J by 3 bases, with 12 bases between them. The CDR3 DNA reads TGCAGTGCTAGTCTGCGGGACATCTACGAGCAGTACTTC. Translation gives CSASLRDIYEQYF.

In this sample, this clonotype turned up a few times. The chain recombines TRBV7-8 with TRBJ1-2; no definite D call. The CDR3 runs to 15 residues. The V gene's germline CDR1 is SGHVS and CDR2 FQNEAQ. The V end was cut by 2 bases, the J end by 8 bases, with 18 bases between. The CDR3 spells CASSLYLLDPGGYTF. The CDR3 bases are TGTGCCAGCAGCTTATACCTCTTGGACCCGGGAGGCTACACCTTC.

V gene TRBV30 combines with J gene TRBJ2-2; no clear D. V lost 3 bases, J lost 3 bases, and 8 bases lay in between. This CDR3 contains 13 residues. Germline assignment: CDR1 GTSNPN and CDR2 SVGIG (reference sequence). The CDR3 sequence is CAWRGLYTGELFF. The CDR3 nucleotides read TGTGCCTGGAGAGGCCTTTACACCGGGGAGCTGTTTTTT.